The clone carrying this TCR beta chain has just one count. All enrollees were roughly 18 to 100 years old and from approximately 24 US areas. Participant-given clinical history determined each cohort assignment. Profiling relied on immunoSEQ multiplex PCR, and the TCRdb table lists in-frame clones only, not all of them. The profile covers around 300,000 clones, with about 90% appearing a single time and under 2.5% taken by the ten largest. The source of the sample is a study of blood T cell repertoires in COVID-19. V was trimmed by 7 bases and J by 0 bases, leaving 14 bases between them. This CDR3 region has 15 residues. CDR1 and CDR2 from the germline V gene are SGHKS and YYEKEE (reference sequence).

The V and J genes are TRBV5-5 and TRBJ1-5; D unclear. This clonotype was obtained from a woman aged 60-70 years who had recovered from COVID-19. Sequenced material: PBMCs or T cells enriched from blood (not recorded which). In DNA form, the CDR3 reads TGTGCCAGCTCCCCAGCGGTTTATAGCAATCAGCCCCAGCATTTT. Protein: CASSPAVYSNQPQHF.